The T cell receptor beta chain described here comes from a study of blood T cell repertoires in COVID-19. Sequencing was performed with immunoSEQ multiplex PCR; in TCRdb, only in-frame clones are kept and a portion is missing. The data contain about 350,000 clones, roughly nine tenths of them singletons. Germline loops: CDR1 LNHDA, CDR2 SQIVND (reference sequence). The CDR3 is 17 amino acids. The V segment lost 6 bases and the J segment 0 bases; nucleotides outside the gene matches: 13. The chain carries TRBV19 and TRBJ1-1; 7 nucleotides align to TRBD1. Specimen: PBMCs or T cells enriched from blood (not recorded which). The receptor's source is a woman in her thirties who had recovered from COVID-19. CDR3 sequence (DNA): TGTGCCAGTAGCCTCGGGACAGTAGGCACCTTGAACACTGAAGCTTTCTTT. Its protein product is CASSLGTVGTLNTEAFF.